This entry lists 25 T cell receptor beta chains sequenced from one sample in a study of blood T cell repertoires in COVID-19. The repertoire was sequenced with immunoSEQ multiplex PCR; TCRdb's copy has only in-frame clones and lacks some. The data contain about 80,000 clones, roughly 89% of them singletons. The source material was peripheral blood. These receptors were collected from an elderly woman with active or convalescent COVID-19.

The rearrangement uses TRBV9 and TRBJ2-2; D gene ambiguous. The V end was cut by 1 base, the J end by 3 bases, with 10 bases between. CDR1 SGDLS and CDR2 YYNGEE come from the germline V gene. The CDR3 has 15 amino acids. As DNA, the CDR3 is TGTGCCAGCAGCGTATTAGACAAACACACCGGGGAGCTGTTTTTT. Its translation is CASSVLDKHTGELFF.

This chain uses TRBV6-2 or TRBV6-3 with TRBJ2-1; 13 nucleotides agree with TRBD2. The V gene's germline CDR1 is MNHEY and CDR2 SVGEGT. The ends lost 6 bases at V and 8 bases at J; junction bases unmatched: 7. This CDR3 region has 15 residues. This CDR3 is CASSLTSGRAYEQFF. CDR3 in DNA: TGTGCCAGCAGCCTAACTAGCGGGAGGGCCTATGAGCAGTTCTTC.

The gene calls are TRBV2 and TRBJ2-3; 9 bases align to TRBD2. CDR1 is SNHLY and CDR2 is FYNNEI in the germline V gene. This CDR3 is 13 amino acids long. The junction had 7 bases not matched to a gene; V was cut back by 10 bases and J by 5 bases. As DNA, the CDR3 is TGTGCCACCGCTAGCGGGACGGGAGATACGCAGTATTTT. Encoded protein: CATASGTGDTQYF.

The CDR3 here is CASSPGTGKGTEAFF. In DNA, the CDR3 is TGTGCCAGCAGCCCGGGGACAGGGAAGGGAACTGAAGCTTTCTTT. The chain joins TRBV6-2 or TRBV6-3 to TRBJ1-1; TRBD1 aligns across 9 bases. V trimming: 6 bases; J trimming: 5 bases; junction bases outside the gene matches: 10. This CDR3 contains 15 residues. Germline V gene data show CDR1 as MNHEY and CDR2 as SVGEGT.

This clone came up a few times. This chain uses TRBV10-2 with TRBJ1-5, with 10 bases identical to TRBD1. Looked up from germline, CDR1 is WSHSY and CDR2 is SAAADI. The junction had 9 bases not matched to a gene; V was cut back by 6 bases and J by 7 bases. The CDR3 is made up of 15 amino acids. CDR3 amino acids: CASRRTGGTDQPQHF. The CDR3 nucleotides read TGCGCCAGCAGGAGGACAGGGGGGACGGACCAGCCCCAGCATTTT.

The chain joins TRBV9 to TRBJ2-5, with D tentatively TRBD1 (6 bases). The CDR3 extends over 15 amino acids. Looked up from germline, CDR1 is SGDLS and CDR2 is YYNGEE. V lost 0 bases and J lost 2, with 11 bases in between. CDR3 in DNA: TGTGCCAGCAGCGTAGGTCCCGGACAGCAAGAGACCCAGTACTTC. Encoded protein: CASSVGPGQQETQYF.

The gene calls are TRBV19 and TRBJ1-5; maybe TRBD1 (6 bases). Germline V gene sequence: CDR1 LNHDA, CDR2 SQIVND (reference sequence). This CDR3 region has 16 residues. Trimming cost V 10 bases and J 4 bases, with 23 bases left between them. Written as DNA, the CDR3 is TGTGCCAATCACCGGGACGGCAAAAGGGGGAATCAGCCCCAGCATTTT. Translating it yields CANHRDGKRGNQPQHF. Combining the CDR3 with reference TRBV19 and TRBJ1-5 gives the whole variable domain DGGITQSPKYLFRKEGQNVTLSCEQNLNHDAMYWYRQDPGQGLRLIYYSQIVNDFQKGDIAEGYSVSREKKESFPLTVTSAQKNPTAFYLCANHRDGKRGNQPQHFGDGTRLSIL.

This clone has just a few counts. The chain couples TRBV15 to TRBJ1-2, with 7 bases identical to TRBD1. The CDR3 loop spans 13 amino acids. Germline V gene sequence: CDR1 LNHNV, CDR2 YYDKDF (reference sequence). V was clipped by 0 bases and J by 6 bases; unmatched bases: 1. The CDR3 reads CATSRDRGDGYTF. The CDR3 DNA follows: TGTGCCACCAGCAGAGACAGGGGGGATGGCTACACCTTC. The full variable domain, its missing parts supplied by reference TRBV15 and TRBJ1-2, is DAMVIQNPRYQVTQFGKPVTLSCSQTLNHNVMYWYQQKSSQAPKLLFHYYDKDFNNEADTPDNFQSRRPNTSFCFLDIRSPGLGDTAMYLCATSRDRGDGYTFGSGTRLTVV.

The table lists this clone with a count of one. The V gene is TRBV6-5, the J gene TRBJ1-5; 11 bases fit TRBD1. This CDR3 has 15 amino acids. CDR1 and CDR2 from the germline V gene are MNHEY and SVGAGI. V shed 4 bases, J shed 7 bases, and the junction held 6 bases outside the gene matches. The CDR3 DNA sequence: TGTGCCAGCAGTTCGGGACAGGGGGATGGACAGCCCCAGCATTTT. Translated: CASSSGQGDGQPQHF.

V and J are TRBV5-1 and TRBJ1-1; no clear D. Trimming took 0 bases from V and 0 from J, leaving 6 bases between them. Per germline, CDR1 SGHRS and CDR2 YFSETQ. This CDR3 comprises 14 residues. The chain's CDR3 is CASSLVAMNTEAFF. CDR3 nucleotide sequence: TGCGCCAGCAGCTTGGTAGCCATGAACACTGAAGCTTTCTTT.

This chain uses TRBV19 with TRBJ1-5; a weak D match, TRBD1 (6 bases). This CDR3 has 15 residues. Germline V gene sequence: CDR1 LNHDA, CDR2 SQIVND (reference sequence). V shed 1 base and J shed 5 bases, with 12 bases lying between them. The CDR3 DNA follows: TGTGCCAGTAGTATAGTTAGACAGGAGTATCAGCCCCAGCATTTT. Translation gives CASSIVRQEYQPQHF.

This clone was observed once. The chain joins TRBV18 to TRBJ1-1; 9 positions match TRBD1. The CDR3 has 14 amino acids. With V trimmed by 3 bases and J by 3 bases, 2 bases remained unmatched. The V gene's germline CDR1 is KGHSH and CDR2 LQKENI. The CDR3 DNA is TGTGCCAGCTCACCTCGGACAGGGGACACTGAAGCTTTCTTT. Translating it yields CASSPRTGDTEAFF.

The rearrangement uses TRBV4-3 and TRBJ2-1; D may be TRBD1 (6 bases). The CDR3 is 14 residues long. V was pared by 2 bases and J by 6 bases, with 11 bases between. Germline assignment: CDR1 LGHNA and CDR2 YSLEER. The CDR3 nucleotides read TGCGCCAGCAGCCAAAACAGGGTTCTCAATGAGCAGTTCTTC. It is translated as CASSQNRVLNEQFF.

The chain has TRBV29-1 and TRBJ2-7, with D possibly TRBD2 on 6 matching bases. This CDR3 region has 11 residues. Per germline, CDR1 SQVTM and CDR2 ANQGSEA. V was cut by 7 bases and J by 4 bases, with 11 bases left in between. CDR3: CSAEGTYEQYF. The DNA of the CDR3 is TGCAGCGCTGAGGGGACTTACGAGCAGTACTTC.

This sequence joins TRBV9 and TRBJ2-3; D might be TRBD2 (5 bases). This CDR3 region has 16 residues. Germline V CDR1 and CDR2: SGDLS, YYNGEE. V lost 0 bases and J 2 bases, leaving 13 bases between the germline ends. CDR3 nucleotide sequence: TGTGCCAGCAGCGTAGGTGCCGGGGAATACACAGATACGCAGTATTTT. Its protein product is CASSVGAGEYTDTQYF.

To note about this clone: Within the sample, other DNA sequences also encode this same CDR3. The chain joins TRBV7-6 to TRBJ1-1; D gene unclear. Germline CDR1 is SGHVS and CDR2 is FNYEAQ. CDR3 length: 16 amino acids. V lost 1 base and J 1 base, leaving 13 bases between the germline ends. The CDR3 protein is CASSLGAPQTNTEAFF. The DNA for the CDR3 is TGTGCCAGCAGCTTAGGGGCACCACAGACGAACACTGAAGCTTTCTTT.

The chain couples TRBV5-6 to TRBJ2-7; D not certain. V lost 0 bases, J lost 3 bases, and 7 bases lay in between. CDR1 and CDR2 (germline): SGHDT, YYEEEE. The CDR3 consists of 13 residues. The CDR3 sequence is CASSLASNYEQYF. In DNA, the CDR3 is TGTGCCAGCAGCTTGGCCAGTAACTACGAGCAGTACTTC. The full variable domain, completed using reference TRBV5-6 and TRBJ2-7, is DAGVTQSPTHLIKTRGQQVTLRCSPKSGHDTVSWYQQALGQGPQFIFQYYEEEERQRGNFPDRFSGHQFPNYSSELNVNALLLGDSALYLCASSLASNYEQYFGPGTRLTVT.

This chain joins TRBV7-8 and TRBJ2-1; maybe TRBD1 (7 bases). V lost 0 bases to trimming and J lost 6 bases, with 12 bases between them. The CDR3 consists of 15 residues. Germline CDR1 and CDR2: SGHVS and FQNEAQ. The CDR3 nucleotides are TGTGCCAGCAGCTTAGCGGAGGGGGCGTTCAATGAGCAGTTCTTC. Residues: CASSLAEGAFNEQFF.

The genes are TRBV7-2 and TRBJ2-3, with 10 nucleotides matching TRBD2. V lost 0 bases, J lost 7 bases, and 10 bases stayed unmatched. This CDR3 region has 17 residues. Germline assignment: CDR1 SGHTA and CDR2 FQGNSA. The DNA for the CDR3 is TGTGCCAGCAGCTTAGCGGCGGGGCTAGCGGGAGTACATACGCAGTATTTT. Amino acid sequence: CASSLAAGLAGVHTQYF.

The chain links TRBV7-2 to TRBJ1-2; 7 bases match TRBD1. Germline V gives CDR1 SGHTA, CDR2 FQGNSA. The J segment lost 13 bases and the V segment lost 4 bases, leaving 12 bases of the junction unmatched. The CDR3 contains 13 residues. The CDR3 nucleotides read TGTGCCAGCAGCTCACAAAATGCAGGGGGTTCCACCTTC. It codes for CASSSQNAGGSTF.

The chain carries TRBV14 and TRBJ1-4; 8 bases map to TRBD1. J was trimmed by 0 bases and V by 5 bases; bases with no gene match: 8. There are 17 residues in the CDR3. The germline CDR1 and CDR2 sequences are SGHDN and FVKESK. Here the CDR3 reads CASSSRQGTPTNEKLFF. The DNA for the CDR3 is TGTGCCAGCAGCTCTAGACAGGGGACTCCAACTAATGAAAAACTGTTTTTT. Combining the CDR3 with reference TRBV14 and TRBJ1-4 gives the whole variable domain EAGVTQFPSHSVIEKGQTVTLRCDPISGHDNLYWYRRVMGKEIKFLLHFVKESKQDESGMPNNRFLAERTGGTYSTLKVQPAELEDSGVYFCASSSRQGTPTNEKLFFGSGTQLSVL.

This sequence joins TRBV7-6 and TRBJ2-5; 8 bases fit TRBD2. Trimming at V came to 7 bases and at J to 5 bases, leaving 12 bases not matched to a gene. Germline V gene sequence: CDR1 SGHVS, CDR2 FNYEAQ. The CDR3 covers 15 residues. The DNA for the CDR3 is TGTGCCAGCACCGTAGGTTCGGGAGGGCCGGAGACCCAGTACTTC. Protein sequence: CASTVGSGGPETQYF.

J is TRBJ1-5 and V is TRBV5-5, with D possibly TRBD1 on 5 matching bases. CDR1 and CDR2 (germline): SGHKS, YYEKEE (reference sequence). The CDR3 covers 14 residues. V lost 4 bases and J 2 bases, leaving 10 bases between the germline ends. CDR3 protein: CASSQGGGNQPQHF. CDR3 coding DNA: TGTGCCAGCAGCCAGGGCGGGGGCAATCAGCCCCAGCATTTT.

CDR3 DNA sequence: TGCGCCAGCAGCTTGTTGCAGGGAAGAGGCACAGATACGCAGTATTTT. The encoded protein is CASSLLQGRGTDTQYF. The chain carries TRBV5-1 and TRBJ2-3; TRBD1 might be the D (5 bases). V gave up 1 base and J gave up 1 base, with 13 bases separating them. The CDR3 totals 16 residues. Per germline, CDR1 SGHRS and CDR2 YFSETQ.

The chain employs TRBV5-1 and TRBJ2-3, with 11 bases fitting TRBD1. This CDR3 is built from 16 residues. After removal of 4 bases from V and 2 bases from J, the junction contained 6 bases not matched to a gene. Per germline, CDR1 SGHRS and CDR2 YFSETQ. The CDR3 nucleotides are TGCGCCAGCAGCCTGGGGGACAGGGGGGACACAGATACGCAGTATTTT. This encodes CASSLGDRGDTDTQYF.